This TCR beta chain was found in a study of cytomegalovirus exposure and HLA in healthy donors. As regards this clone: Its antigen is not known.

PCR used 60 Vbeta primers and 13 Jbeta primers. The assay was immunoSEQ multiplex PCR, and TCRdb's table has in-frame clones only and misses some. Counted here are about 94,000 clones, about 62% occurring once; the ten biggest clones make up 3% to 5%. The donors gave bone marrow, and they were healthy. Findings and caveats of the study: Most subjects' HLA-A and HLA-B alleles were reportedly predicted from TCR beta sequences.

The sequenced material came from PBMCs. This receptor was identified in a man in his thirties or forties in good health and CMV-seronegative.

The DNA for the CDR3 is TGTGCCAGCAGCTTAAGTGGCGGGACCCGGGAGACCCAGTACTTC. The encoded protein is CASSLSGGTRETQYF. V is TRBV7-3 and J is TRBJ2-5; D possibly corresponds to TRBD2 (6 bases). The CDR3 spans 15 residues. Trimming took off 1 base at V and 5 bases at J, with 14 bases between the two ends. CDR1 and CDR2 (germline): SGHTA, FQGTGA.